This T cell receptor (beta chain) was identified in a study of T-cell reconstitution after alpha-beta-depleted transplantation in children. The study, taken as a whole, reports: There were some patients whose high TCRbeta diversity at day 60 came from surviving recipient T cells and thymic progenitors. Several hundred graft clones that had expanded were reportedly the source of alpha-beta T cells about two months after transplant. T-cell numbers and diversity, one year after transplant, stemmed largely from T cells that were newly produced.

This clonotype was counted between two and nine times. Its target is not known. Preparation of the TCRbeta library used unique molecular identifiers. TCRdb used MiXCR to reprocess the PCR reads, holding one entry per CDR3 protein. The repertoire includes about 460,000 distinct CDR3 sequences, about an eighth of them detected once, and around 15% sits in the top ten. This CDR3 has 14 amino acids. Germline trimming cut 6 bases from V and 7 bases from J; bases unmatched to any gene: 12. Per the germline V gene, CDR1 is DFQATT and CDR2 is SNEGSKA (reference sequence). Here the sequenced sample was PBMCs, mostly from graft donor cells, taken 180 days after TCRalphabeta/CD19-depleted stem cell transplant. V usage is TRBV20-1 and J usage is TRBJ2-7, with TRBD2 identical over 10 bases. This clonotype was sampled from a female patient aged 2-9 years who had a stem cell transplant for aplastic anemia, so the T cells may come from the graft donor. The CDR3 reads CSANRLAGAEEQYF. In nucleotides, the CDR3 is TGCAGTGCCAACAGACTAGCGGGTGCCGAAGAGCAGTACTTC.